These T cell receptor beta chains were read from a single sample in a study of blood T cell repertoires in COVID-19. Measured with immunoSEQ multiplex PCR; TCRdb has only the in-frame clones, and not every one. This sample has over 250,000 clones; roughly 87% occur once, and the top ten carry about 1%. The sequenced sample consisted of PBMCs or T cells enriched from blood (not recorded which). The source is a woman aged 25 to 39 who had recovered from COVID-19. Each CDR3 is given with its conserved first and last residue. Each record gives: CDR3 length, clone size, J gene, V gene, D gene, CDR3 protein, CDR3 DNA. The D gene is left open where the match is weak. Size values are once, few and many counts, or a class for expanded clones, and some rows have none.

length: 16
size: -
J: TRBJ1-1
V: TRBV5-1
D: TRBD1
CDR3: CASRQPGTGKNTEAFF
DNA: TGCGCCAGCAGGCAGCCCGGGACAGGGAAGAACACTGAAGCTTTCTTT

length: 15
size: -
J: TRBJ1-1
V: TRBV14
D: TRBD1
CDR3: CASSQVIGTAGEAFF
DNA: TGTGCCAGCAGCCAGGTTATCGGGACAGCCGGTGAAGCTTTCTTT

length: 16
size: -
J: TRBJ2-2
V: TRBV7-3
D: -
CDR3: CASSPASPGVGGELFF
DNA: TGTGCCAGCAGCCCAGCTAGTCCCGGGGTCGGCGGGGAGCTGTTTTTT

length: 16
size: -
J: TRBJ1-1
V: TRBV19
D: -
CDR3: CGTRRTETSMNTEAFF
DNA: TGTGGAACACGGCGGACAGAGACGTCCATGAACACTGAAGCTTTCTTT

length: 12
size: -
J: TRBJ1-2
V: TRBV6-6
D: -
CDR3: CASRRFTNGYTF
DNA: TGTGCCAGCAGGCGGTTCACCAATGGCTACACCTTC

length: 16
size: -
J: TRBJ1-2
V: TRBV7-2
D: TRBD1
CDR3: CASSWPGTGRGYGYTF
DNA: TGTGCCAGCAGCTGGCCCGGGACAGGAAGGGGCTATGGCTACACCTTC

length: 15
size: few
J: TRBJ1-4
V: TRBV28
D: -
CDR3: CASSAPGTSREKLFF
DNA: TGTGCCAGCAGTGCCCCCGGGACATCCCGTGAAAAACTGTTTTTT

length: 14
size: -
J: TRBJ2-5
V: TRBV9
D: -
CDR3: CASSLLGTQETQYF
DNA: TGTGCCAGCAGCCTTTTAGGGACTCAGGAGACCCAGTACTTC

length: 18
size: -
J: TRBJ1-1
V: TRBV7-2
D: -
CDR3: CASYPPVGRVRGSTEAFF
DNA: TGTGCCAGCTACCCTCCGGTGGGGAGGGTTAGGGGTAGCACTGAAGCTTTCTTT

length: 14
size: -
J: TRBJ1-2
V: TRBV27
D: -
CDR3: CASSLGGGGVGYTF
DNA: TGTGCCAGCAGTTTGGGGGGTGGAGGCGTAGGCTACACCTTC

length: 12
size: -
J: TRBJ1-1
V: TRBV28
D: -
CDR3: CASTDLNTEAFF
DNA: TGTGCCAGCACTGACTTAAACACTGAAGCTTTCTTT

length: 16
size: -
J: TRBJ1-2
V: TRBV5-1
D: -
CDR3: CASSLADSLPFYGYTF
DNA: TGCGCCAGCAGCTTGGCGGACAGCCTTCCATTCTATGGCTACACCTTC

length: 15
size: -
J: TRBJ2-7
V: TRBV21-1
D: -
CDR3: CASSKARVAEYEQYF
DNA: TGTGCCAGCAGCAAAGCCAGGGTGGCCGAATACGAGCAGTACTTC

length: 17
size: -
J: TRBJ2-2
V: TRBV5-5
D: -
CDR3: CASSPRTDHLHTGELFF
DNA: TGTGCCAGCAGCCCTCGGACAGATCACCTCCACACCGGGGAGCTGTTTTTT

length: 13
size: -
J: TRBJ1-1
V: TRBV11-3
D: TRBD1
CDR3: CASSLRPGGEAFF
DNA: TGTGCCAGCAGCCTTCGGCCAGGGGGCGAAGCTTTCTTT

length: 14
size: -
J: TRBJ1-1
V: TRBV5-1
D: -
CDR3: CASSFLTEDTEAFF
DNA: TGCGCCAGCAGCTTCCTCACGGAGGACACTGAAGCTTTCTTT

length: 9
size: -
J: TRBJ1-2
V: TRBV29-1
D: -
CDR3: CSVDYGYTF
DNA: TGCAGCGTCGACTATGGCTACACCTTC

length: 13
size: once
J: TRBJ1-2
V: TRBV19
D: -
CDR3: CASSRRESYGYTF
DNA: TGTGCCAGTTCTCGAAGAGAGTCCTATGGCTACACCTTC

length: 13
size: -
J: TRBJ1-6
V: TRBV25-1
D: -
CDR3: CASREVGYSPLHF
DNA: TGTGCCAGCAGGGAGGTGGGCTATTCACCCCTCCACTTT

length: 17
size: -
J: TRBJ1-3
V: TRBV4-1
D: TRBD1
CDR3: CASTPGQGRFSGNTIYF
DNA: TGCGCCAGCACCCCGGGACAGGGGCGATTCTCTGGAAACACCATATATTTT

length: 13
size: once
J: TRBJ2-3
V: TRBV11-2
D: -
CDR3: CASSLRMTDTQYF
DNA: TGTGCCAGCAGCCTAAGAATGACAGATACGCAGTATTTT

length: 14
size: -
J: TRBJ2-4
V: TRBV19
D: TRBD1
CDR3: CASSWGQGKNIQYF
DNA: TGTGCCAGTAGTTGGGGACAGGGGAAAAACATTCAGTACTTC

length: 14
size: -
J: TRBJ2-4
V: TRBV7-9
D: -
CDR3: CASSFAESKNIQYF
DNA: TGTGCCAGCAGCTTCGCGGAGAGCAAAAACATTCAGTACTTC

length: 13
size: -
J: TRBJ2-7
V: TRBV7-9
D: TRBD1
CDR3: CASSWGDRREQYF
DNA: TGTGCCAGCAGTTGGGGGGACAGGCGCGAGCAGTACTTC

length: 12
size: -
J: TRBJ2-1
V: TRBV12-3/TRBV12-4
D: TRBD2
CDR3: CASSELAGEQFF
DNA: TGTGCCAGCAGCGAACTAGCGGGAGAGCAGTTCTTC

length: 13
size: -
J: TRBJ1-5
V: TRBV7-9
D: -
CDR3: CASSPTGGQPQHF
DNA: TGTGCCAGCAGCCCCACAGGTGGCCAGCCCCAGCATTTT

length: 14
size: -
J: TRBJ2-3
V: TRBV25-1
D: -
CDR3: CASSWLGSTDTQYF
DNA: TGTGCCAGCAGTTGGCTGGGCTCGACAGATACGCAGTATTTT

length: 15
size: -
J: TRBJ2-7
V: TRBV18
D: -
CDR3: CASSPKARATYEQYF
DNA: TGTGCCAGCTCACCAAAAGCCAGGGCGACATACGAGCAGTACTTC

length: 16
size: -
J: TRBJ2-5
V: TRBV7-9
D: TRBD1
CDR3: CASSTSGTGLQETQYF
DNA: TGTGCCAGCAGCACTTCCGGGACAGGCCTCCAAGAGACCCAGTACTTC

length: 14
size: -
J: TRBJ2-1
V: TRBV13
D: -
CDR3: CASSPVQVYNEQFF
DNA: TGTGCCAGCAGCCCGGTTCAGGTCTACAATGAGCAGTTCTTC

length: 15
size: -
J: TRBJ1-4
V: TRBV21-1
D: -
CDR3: CAGWTGRATNEKLFF
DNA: TGTGCCGGATGGACAGGGCGTGCAACTAATGAAAAACTGTTTTTT

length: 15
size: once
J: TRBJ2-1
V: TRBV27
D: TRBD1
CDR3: CASSSGQGWGNEQFF
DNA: TGTGCCAGCAGCTCCGGACAGGGATGGGGAAATGAGCAGTTCTTC

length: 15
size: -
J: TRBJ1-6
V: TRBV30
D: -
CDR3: CAWSVGDFYNSPLHF
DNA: TGTGCCTGGAGTGTAGGGGATTTCTATAATTCACCCCTCCACTTT

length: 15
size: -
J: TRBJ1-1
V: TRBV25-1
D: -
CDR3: CASSEWGGLGTEAFF
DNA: TGTGCCAGCAGTGAATGGGGGGGGCTGGGGACTGAAGCTTTCTTT

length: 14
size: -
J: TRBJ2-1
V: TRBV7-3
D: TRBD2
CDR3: CASSDGLAWSEQFF
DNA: TGTGCCAGCAGCGACGGACTAGCGTGGAGTGAGCAGTTCTTC

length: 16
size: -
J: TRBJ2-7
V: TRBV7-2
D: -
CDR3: CASSLVEGTWTREQYF
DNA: TGTGCCAGCAGCTTAGTTGAGGGGACATGGACTAGGGAGCAGTACTTC

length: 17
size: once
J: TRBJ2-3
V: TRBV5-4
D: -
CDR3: CASSRPMLEGLTDTQYF
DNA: TGTGCCAGCAGCCGCCCCATGCTAGAGGGACTCACAGATACGCAGTATTTT

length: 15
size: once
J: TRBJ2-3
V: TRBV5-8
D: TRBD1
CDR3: CASSFGQGASDTQYF
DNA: TGTGCCAGCAGCTTCGGACAGGGGGCATCAGATACGCAGTATTTT

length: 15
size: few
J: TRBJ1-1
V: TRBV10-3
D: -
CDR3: CAISETSNGNTEAFF
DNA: TGTGCCATCAGTGAGACTTCGAACGGGAACACTGAAGCTTTCTTT